Listed below are T cell receptor beta chains from one sample, sequenced in a study of cytomegalovirus exposure and HLA in healthy donors. The repertoire was sequenced with immunoSEQ multiplex PCR; TCRdb's copy has only in-frame clones and lacks some. Here the sample spans around 130,000 clones, roughly 85% being singletons. The sequencing input was PBMCs. The receptors originated from a woman in her twenties or thirties in good health and CMV-seropositive. The CDR3 runs from the conserved cysteine through the conserved F or W. The D gene is left open where the match is weak. The listing skips clone size in some rows; elsewhere it reads once, few, many or a size class.

v_call	d_call	clone_size	j_call	cdr3_length	cdr3_nt	cdr3_aa
TRBV2	TRBD1	.	TRBJ2-7	15	TGTGCCAGCAGTTGGGACAGGGTCGGCTCCTACGAGCAGTACTTC	CASSWDRVGSYEQYF
TRBV10-3	.	.	TRBJ1-1	15	TGTGCCATCAGTGAGTCCACGGAGATGGACACTGAAGCTTTCTTT	CAISESTEMDTEAFF
TRBV6-5	.	.	TRBJ1-1	15	TGTGCCACCCTCCTTAGCAGGGTTGTCGGCACTGAAGCTTTCTTT	CATLLSRVVGTEAFF
TRBV7-3	.	.	TRBJ1-1	13	TGTGCCAGCAGCTTAAATACAGACACTGAAGCTTTCTTT	CASSLNTDTEAFF
TRBV6-5	.	.	TRBJ1-3	15	TGTGCCAGCAGTTACCAAGGGGGCTCTGGAAACACCATATATTTT	CASSYQGGSGNTIYF
TRBV28	TRBD1	.	TRBJ1-6	13	TGTGCCAGCAGGGACAGGGTGAATTCACCCCTCCACTTT	CASRDRVNSPLHF
TRBV6-6	TRBD1	.	TRBJ1-3	14	TGTGCCAGCGGAAACCGGGACAGGGGAGCCACCATATATTTT	CASGNRDRGATIYF
TRBV11-1	.	once	TRBJ2-7	16	TGTGCCAGCAGCTTGGACGGGCTCCAGGAGGGCTACGAGCAGTACTTC	CASSLDGLQEGYEQYF
TRBV6-1	TRBD2	.	TRBJ2-7	14	TGTGCCAGCAGTGGGACTAGCGGGTACTACGAGCAGTACTTC	CASSGTSGYYEQYF
TRBV7-6	TRBD2	.	TRBJ2-3	18	TGTGCCAGCAGCTTACTACAAGGACTAGCGGCGAGCACAGATACGCAGTATTTT	CASSLLQGLAASTDTQYF
TRBV29-1	.	.	TRBJ2-7	13	TGCAGCGTTGGTCTCAGGAACTCCTACGAGCAGTACTTC	CSVGLRNSYEQYF
TRBV2	TRBD1	.	TRBJ2-3	15	TGTGCCAGCATCTCGGACAGGGGGCGCCGAGATACGCAGTATTTT	CASISDRGRRDTQYF
TRBV5-4	.	.	TRBJ2-7	16	TGTGCCAGCAGCTCCGGAACGAAACGATCGGGCTACGAGCAGTACTTC	CASSSGTKRSGYEQYF
TRBV19	.	once	TRBJ1-5	16	TGTGCCAGCACAAGGGGTTTTGTTGGAGGCAATCAGCCCCAGCATTTT	CASTRGFVGGNQPQHF
TRBV6-5	.	.	TRBJ1-6	13	TGTGCCAGCAGTTATGATACGGATTCACCCCTCCACTTT	CASSYDTDSPLHF
TRBV5-1	TRBD1	.	TRBJ2-2	15	TGCGCCAGCAGCGGGGACAGAGCGAACACCGGGGAGCTGTTTTTT	CASSGDRANTGELFF
TRBV11-2	.	.	TRBJ2-7	15	TGTGCCAGCAGCCCCAGGGGGGACTCGTCCTACGAGCAGTACTTC	CASSPRGDSSYEQYF
TRBV28	.	.	TRBJ1-3	16	TGTGCCAGCAGTTGGGGCAGGGGATTCTCTGGAAACACCATATATTTT	CASSWGRGFSGNTIYF
TRBV18	.	.	TRBJ1-5	14	TGTGCCAGCTCACCGGACACCATAAATCAGCCCCAGCATTTT	CASSPDTINQPQHF
TRBV6-1	.	.	TRBJ1-4	16	TGTGCCAGCAGTGGGGGGGTTCAAGGAACTAATGAAAAACTGTTTTTT	CASSGGVQGTNEKLFF
TRBV27	TRBD1	.	TRBJ1-6	17	TGTGCCGCCAAGTTGGAGTTGAGGGACAGGGGGAATTCACCCCTCCACTTT	CAAKLELRDRGNSPLHF
TRBV9	TRBD1	few	TRBJ1-4	16	TGTGCCAGCAGCGCCTGGGACAGCCCAATGGATGAAAAACTGTTTTTT	CASSAWDSPMDEKLFF
TRBV28	TRBD2	.	TRBJ2-1	13	TGTGCCAGCAGTTTATTACTAGCGGGAGAGGAGTTCTTC	CASSLLLAGEEFF
TRBV5-5	TRBD1	.	TRBJ1-1	13	TGTGCCAGCAGTACAGGGGTTAACACTGAAGCTTTCTTT	CASSTGVNTEAFF
TRBV5-1	.	.	TRBJ1-2	14	TGCGCCAGCAGCTTGGCGGCGGAGAACTATGGCTACACCTTC	CASSLAAENYGYTF
TRBV18	.	.	TRBJ1-4	16	TGTGCCAGCTCAAGTATGCAGGCCGACATCAATGAAAAACTGTTTTTT	CASSSMQADINEKLFF
TRBV30	TRBD1	.	TRBJ1-1	15	TGTGCCTGGAGTCTTATTACAGGGGGCTCTGCTGAAGCTTTCTTT	CAWSLITGGSAEAFF
TRBV2	TRBD2	.	TRBJ2-2	16	TGTGCCAGCAGTGAGAACAGCGGGGGGCCAACAGGGGAGCTGTTTTTT	CASSENSGGPTGELFF
TRBV10-3	.	.	TRBJ1-1	13	TGTGCCATCGGGGGGTGGTTGGACACTGAAGCTTTCTTT	CAIGGWLDTEAFF
TRBV2	TRBD2	once	TRBJ2-1	12	TGTGCCAGCCAACTGGACAGCGGGGGGGCGATCTTC	CASQLDSGGAIF
TRBV5-1	TRBD1	.	TRBJ1-2	15	TGCGCCAGCAGCCGGGGGGGACAGGGAATTTATGGCTACACCTTC	CASSRGGQGIYGYTF
TRBV27	.	.	TRBJ2-5	15	TGTGCCAGCAGTACCCGGACTTCTTACAAAGAGACCCAGTACTTC	CASSTRTSYKETQYF
TRBV9	TRBD2	.	TRBJ2-1	15	TGTGCCAGCAACCGGGAGGGAGGGGCCTACAATGAGCAGTTCTTC	CASNREGGAYNEQFF
TRBV18	TRBD1	.	TRBJ1-1	15	TGTGCCAGCTCACCCGGGACAGTAATGAACACTGAAGCTTTCTTT	CASSPGTVMNTEAFF
TRBV28	TRBD1	.	TRBJ1-5	15	TGTGCCAGCACCGGGGCGGACAGGGTCGGCCAGCCCCAGCATTTT	CASTGADRVGQPQHF
TRBV11-2	.	.	TRBJ2-7	14	TGTGCCAGCAGCTTAATGGCAGTGTCCTACGAGCAGTACTTC	CASSLMAVSYEQYF
TRBV18	.	.	TRBJ1-5	14	TGTGCCAGCTCACCACTAGGAGCTTCTCAGCCCCAGCATTTT	CASSPLGASQPQHF
TRBV9	.	.	TRBJ2-3	15	TGTGCCAGCAGCGTAGGACAGGATAGCACAGATACGCAGTATTTT	CASSVGQDSTDTQYF
TRBV1	.	.	TRBJ2-7	15	.	CTSARVGAGIYEQYF
TRBV28	.	.	TRBJ1-2	15	TGTGCCAGCAGTTTTTGGGGCCATTCAAACTATGGCTACACCTTC	CASSFWGHSNYGYTF
TRBV5-1	TRBD2	.	TRBJ2-7	18	TGCGCCAGCAGCTCCTCGGCTAGCGGGGATCCCCAGCCTGGAGAGCAGTACTTC	CASSSSASGDPQPGEQYF
TRBV6-6	TRBD2	.	TRBJ2-7	16	TGTGCCAGCAGTTACCCCCCGGGCGGCGGGAGACACGAGCAGTACTTC	CASSYPPGGGRHEQYF
TRBV5-1	.	.	TRBJ2-2	13	TGCGCCAGCAGCTTGGACAGGGCCGGGGAGCTGTTTTTT	CASSLDRAGELFF
TRBV6-5	.	.	TRBJ1-5	14	TGTGCCAGCAGAGAAAGCGGGTCCCTGCTGCCCCAGCATTTT	CASRESGSLLPQHF
TRBV15	.	.	TRBJ2-7	13	TGTGCCACCAGCAGAGGACTAGTGGGCGAGCAGTACTTC	CATSRGLVGEQYF
TRBV7-3	.	once	TRBJ2-5	13	TGTGCCAGCAGCTTAAGCGGGATGGAGACCCAGTACTTC	CASSLSGMETQYF
TRBV30	TRBD1	.	TRBJ2-3	15	TGTGCCTGGAGTGTAATGGGACAGGGTACAGATACGCAGTATTTT	CAWSVMGQGTDTQYF
TRBV6-1	TRBD2	once	TRBJ2-3	16	TGTGCCAGCAGTGAACGGGGGGGAGGGAGCACAGATACGCAGTATTTT	CASSERGGGSTDTQYF
TRBV2	.	.	TRBJ1-1	13	TGTGCCAGCAGTGAAAATTGGGCAGTCCTAGCTTTCTTT	CASSENWAVLAFF
TRBV5-1	TRBD1	few	TRBJ2-7	14	TGCGCCAGCAGCTCCGGACAGGGAACTTACGAGCAGTACTTC	CASSSGQGTYEQYF
TRBV30	TRBD1	.	TRBJ2-7	14	TGTGCCTGGAGTTCAGGACAGGGGTTAGACGAGCAGTACTTC	CAWSSGQGLDEQYF